The 28 T cell receptor beta chains in this list originate from one sample, sequenced in a study of shared clonotypes between healthy human individuals. CD45RO-negative cells were positively selected for CCR7, leaving out terminally differentiated effector memory CD45RA+ cells. Method: immunoSEQ multiplex PCR; TCRdb's copy keeps in-frame clones and lacks some. The sample has about 2 million clones, about 95% seen once. The sequencing input was naive CD8+ T cells sorted from blood. These receptors were taken from a man aged 18 to 35 in good health.

Turning to this clone: The sample carries other DNA sequences with the same CDR3. The V and J genes are TRBV6-5 and TRBJ2-7; 7 positions match TRBD2. CDR3 length equals 14 residues. Germline V CDR1 and CDR2: MNHEY, SVGAGI. V dropped 0 bases and J dropped 4; count of bases not matched to a gene: 3. Here the CDR3 reads CASSYSTGGYEQYF. The CDR3 DNA reads as TGTGCCAGCAGTTACTCGACGGGGGGTTACGAGCAGTACTTC.

This chain uses TRBV27 with TRBJ1-4, with D possibly matching TRBD1 (5 bases). The CDR3 consists of 14 residues. With 3 bases removed from V and 4 bases from J, the gap between germline ends came to 9 bases. The germline V gene has CDR1 MNHEY and CDR2 SMNVEV (reference sequence). CDR3 bases: TGTGCCAGCAGTTTCGGGACGATTAATGAAAAACTGTTTTTT. This gives the protein CASSFGTINEKLFF.

The chain employs TRBV30 and TRBJ2-7; D gene unclear. The CDR3 totals 14 residues. The V end lost 4 bases, the J end lost 3 bases, and 16 bases lay between the germline ends. Germline loops: CDR1 GTSNPN, CDR2 SVGIG (reference sequence). CDR3 DNA sequence: TGTGCCTGGAAGTGGGGAACGGGCGGCTACGAGCAGTACTTC. It yields the protein CAWKWGTGGYEQYF.

V gene TRBV4-1 combines with J gene TRBJ2-7; 8 bases fit TRBD2. V lost 3 bases, J lost 0 bases, and 7 bases stayed unmatched. This CDR3 is 16 amino acids long. Germline V gene lookup returns CDR1 MGHRA and CDR2 YSYEKL. The CDR3 nucleotides are TGCGCCAGCAGCCACCTAGCGGCGGGGGGCTCCTACGAGCAGTACTTC. It specifies CASSHLAAGGSYEQYF.

This clone was counted a single time. This same CDR3 is encoded by further DNA sequences in the sample. This rearrangement joins TRBV27 to TRBJ2-1, with D possibly TRBD1 on 6 matching bases. The CDR3 contains 13 residues. Deletions cut 2 bases from V and 7 bases from J, with 9 bases between. Germline-derived CDR1 and CDR2 are MNHEY and SMNVEV (reference sequence). The CDR3 region is CASSLLGANEQFF. The CDR3 DNA is TGTGCCAGCAGTTTACTGGGGGCGAATGAGCAGTTCTTC.

The V call is TRBV9, the J call TRBJ1-1, with D possibly TRBD1 on 6 matching bases. The CDR3 is 12 amino acids. Trimming took off 5 bases at V and 6 bases at J, with 11 bases between the two ends. CDR1 is SGDLS and CDR2 is YYNGEE in the germline V gene. This CDR3 reads CASSSQGAEAFF. In nucleotides, the CDR3 is TGTGCCAGCAGTTCACAGGGTGCTGAAGCTTTCTTT.

The chain carries TRBV7-9 and TRBJ2-7; TRBD2 matches at 8 bases. Germline trimming cut 3 bases from V and 1 base from J; bases unmatched to any gene: 5. The CDR3 totals 15 residues. From germline, CDR1 is SEHNR and CDR2 FQNEAQ (reference sequence). The CDR3 is CASSFSGGWSYEQYF. CDR3 coding DNA: TGTGCCAGCAGCTTCAGCGGGGGTTGGTCCTACGAGCAGTACTTC.

About this clone: The same CDR3 is also encoded by other DNA sequences in this sample. J is TRBJ1-5 and V is TRBV28; D perhaps matches TRBD1 (5 bases). The germline V gene encodes CDR1 MDHEN and CDR2 SYDVKM. V lost 4 bases, J lost 2 bases, and 6 bases lay in between. This CDR3 region has 13 residues. CDR3 bases: TGTGCCAGCAGTTCACAGGGCAATCAGCCCCAGCATTTT. Translating it yields CASSSQGNQPQHF.

V is TRBV2 and J is TRBJ2-5, with D perhaps assigned TRBD1 or TRBD2 (5 bases each). Germline values: CDR1 SNHLY, CDR2 FYNNEI. V was clipped by 3 bases and J by 5 bases, with 13 bases between them. The CDR3 extends over 14 amino acids. The CDR3 DNA reads TGTGCCAGCAGTGAGGGACCAAAAGGGGAGACCCAGTACTTC. Translation gives CASSEGPKGETQYF.

This chain uses TRBV5-4 with TRBJ2-1; D is perhaps TRBD1 or TRBD2 (5 bases each). V lost 7 bases and J lost 9, with 20 bases in between. Per germline, CDR1 SGHNT and CDR2 YYREEE (reference sequence). CDR3 length equals 14 residues. The CDR3 loop reads CASSWQGMGVEQFF. In DNA, the CDR3 is TGTGCCAGCTCATGGCAGGGTATGGGAGTTGAGCAGTTCTTC. Complete variable domain (other parts from reference TRBV5-4 and TRBJ2-1): ETGVTQSPTHLIKTRGQQVTLRCSSQSGHNTVSWYQQALGQGPQFIFQYYREEENGRGNFPPRFSGLQFPNYSSELNVNALELDDSALYLCASSWQGMGVEQFFGPGTRLTVL.

The V gene is TRBV5-1, the J gene TRBJ2-7; tentative D call: TRBD1 (5 bases). This CDR3 comprises 12 residues. Germline lookup yields CDR1 SGHRS and CDR2 YFSETQ. The ends were cut back, 2 bases at V and 6 bases at J, with 9 bases in the middle. CDR3 loop: CASSFGQGEQYF. The CDR3 coding sequence is TGCGCCAGCAGCTTCGGACAAGGCGAGCAGTACTTC. The complete variable domain, with remaining parts taken from reference TRBV5-1 and TRBJ2-7, reads KAGVTQTPRYLIKTRGQQVTLSCSPISGHRSVSWYQQTPGQGLQFLFEYFSETQRNKGNFPGRFSGRQFSNSRSEMNVSTLELGDSALYLCASSFGQGEQYFGPGTRLTVT.

The sample holds one count of this clone. The V call is TRBV29-1, the J call TRBJ1-1; D might be TRBD1 (5 bases). Germline lookup yields CDR1 SQVTM and CDR2 ANQGSEA. Trimming stripped 1 base from V and 13 bases from J, with 13 bases between. The CDR3 runs to 11 residues. Here the CDR3 DNA reads TGCAGCGTTGAAGCCGACTCAGGGTATTTCTTT. Its translation is CSVEADSGYFF.

The rearrangement uses TRBV30 and TRBJ1-1; D ambiguous. V was pared by 0 bases and J by 4 bases, with 12 bases between. The CDR3 has 14 amino acids. CDR1 is GTSNPN and CDR2 is SVGIG in the germline V gene (reference sequence). CDR3 loop: CAWSVLEGTTEAFF. Here the CDR3 DNA reads TGTGCCTGGAGTGTACTCGAGGGAACCACTGAAGCTTTCTTT.

V and J are TRBV5-1 and TRBJ2-7, with 9 bases that match TRBD1. After removal of 4 bases from V and 3 bases from J, the junction contained 11 bases not matched to a gene. There are 16 residues in the CDR3. CDR1 and CDR2 from the germline V gene are SGHRS and YFSETQ. The CDR3 region has the DNA TGCGCCAGCAGCCCGGCCGGGACAGGGTGGGACTACGAGCAGTACTTC. Amino acid sequence: CASSPAGTGWDYEQYF.

The rearrangement uses TRBV2 and TRBJ1-1; no firm D call. The CDR3 is 15 residues long. With 1 base removed from V and 7 bases from J, the gap between germline ends came to 16 bases. CDR1 is SNHLY, CDR2 FYNNEI, per germline. The CDR3 protein is CASSEVVWEVVEAFF. The CDR3 nucleotides read TGTGCCAGCAGTGAAGTGGTTTGGGAGGTTGTTGAAGCTTTCTTT. The variable domain in full, with the rest retrieved from reference TRBV2 and TRBJ1-1, is EPEVTQTPSHQVTQMGQEVILRCVPISNHLYFYWYRQILGQKVEFLVSFYNNEISEKSEIFDDQFSVERPDGSNFTLKIRSTKLEDSAMYFCASSEVVWEVVEAFFGQGTRLTVV.

This clone was counted a single time. CDR3 loop: CASSVDPSLNTEAFF. For the CDR3, the DNA is TGTGCCAGCAGCGTAGACCCCAGCCTGAACACTGAAGCTTTCTTT. This chain links TRBV9 with TRBJ1-1; D gene ambiguous. This CDR3 spans 15 amino acids. Between the trimmed V and J ends, which lost 0 bases and 0 bases, there was a span of 9 bases. Germline CDR1 is SGDLS and CDR2 is YYNGEE.

The rearrangement joins TRBV13 to TRBJ2-7; TRBD2 matches at 13 bases. Germline CDR1 PRHDT, CDR2 FYEKMQ (reference sequence). J gave up 4 bases and V 8 bases, and 11 bases lay outside the gene matches. The CDR3 totals 16 residues. CDR3 DNA: TGTGCCAGCTCCTCAACTAGCGGGAGGGGGGCTTACGAGCAGTACTTC. This encodes CASSSTSGRGAYEQYF.

On this clone itself: Other DNA variants within this sample encode the same CDR3. The chain recombines TRBV9 with TRBJ2-5; 11 nucleotides align to TRBD1. Germline-derived CDR1 and CDR2 are SGDLS and YYNGEE. The CDR3 has 15 residues. J was trimmed by 4 bases and V by 2 bases; bases with no gene match: 4. CDR3 sequence: CASSVGQGAGETQYF. The CDR3 DNA sequence: TGTGCCAGCAGCGTCGGACAGGGGGCTGGAGAGACCCAGTACTTC.

The chain employs TRBV27 and TRBJ2-5; 13 nucleotides align to TRBD2. V lost 5 bases, J lost 4 bases, and 4 bases stayed unmatched. Germline CDR1 is MNHEY and CDR2 is SMNVEV (reference sequence). This CDR3 comprises 15 residues. The CDR3 DNA sequence: TGTGCCAGCAGTGGACTAGCGGGAGTTCCAGAGACCCAGTACTTC. Its translation is CASSGLAGVPETQYF.

About this clone: Other DNA sequences in this sample translate to the same CDR3. V gene TRBV4-3 combines with J gene TRBJ1-1; D call uncertain. There are 13 residues in the CDR3. Germline lookup yields CDR1 LGHNA and CDR2 YSLEER. Trimming took 6 bases from V and 0 from J, leaving 8 bases between them. The CDR3 coding sequence is TGCGCCAGCAGTCCCACAGTGAACACTGAAGCTTTCTTT. This encodes CASSPTVNTEAFF.

This clone was counted a single time. The J gene is TRBJ1-2, the V gene TRBV7-2, with TRBD1 matching 8 bases. The CDR3 has 16 amino acids. V was pared by 1 base and J by 4 bases, with 8 bases of the junction left unmatched. CDR1 and CDR2 from the germline V gene are SGHTA and FQGNSA. CDR3 sequence: CASSLDPTGAPYGYTF. For the CDR3, the DNA is TGTGCCAGCAGCTTAGACCCGACAGGGGCCCCCTATGGCTACACCTTC.

CDR3: CASSVEGTSGDAQYF. In DNA form, the CDR3 reads TGTGCCAGCAGCGTAGAAGGGACTAGCGGGGACGCGCAGTACTTC. The genes are TRBV9 and TRBJ2-7; TRBD2 agrees at 13 bases. Looked up from germline, CDR1 is SGDLS and CDR2 is YYNGEE. Losses at the gene ends were 0 bases for V and 9 bases for J; bases not matched to a gene: 6. The length of the CDR3 is 15 residues. The whole variable domain, filled in from reference TRBV9 and TRBJ2-7, reads DSGVTQTPKHLITATGQRVTLRCSPRSGDLSVYWYQQSLDQGLQFLIQYYNGEERAKGNILERFSAQQFPDLHSELNLSSLELGDSALYFCASSVEGTSGDAQYFGPGTRLTVT.

The chain links TRBV13 to TRBJ2-7; TRBD1 agrees at 9 bases. The CDR3 covers 15 residues. Per the germline V gene, CDR1 is PRHDT and CDR2 is FYEKMQ (reference sequence). V lost 4 bases and J lost 3; bases outside the gene matches: 7. The CDR3 loop reads CASSSSGTGNYEQYF. CDR3 coding DNA: TGTGCCAGCAGCTCATCTGGGACAGGGAACTACGAGCAGTACTTC. The variable domain in full, with the rest retrieved from reference TRBV13 and TRBJ2-7, is AAGVIQSPRHLIKEKRETATLKCYPIPRHDTVYWYQQGPGQDPQFLISFYEKMQSDKGSIPDRFSAQQFSDYHSELNMSSLELGDSALYFCASSSSGTGNYEQYFGPGTRLTVT.

This chain connects TRBV27 to TRBJ1-1, with 7 positions matching TRBD1. In germline, CDR1 is MNHEY, CDR2 SMNVEV (reference sequence). CDR3 length: 11 amino acids. After removal of 7 bases from V and 4 bases from J, the junction contained 0 bases not matched to a gene. CDR3: CASTGGTEAFF. DNA of the CDR3: TGTGCCAGCACAGGGGGCACTGAAGCTTTCTTT.

A single count supports this clone. Additional DNA sequences in this sample encode the identical CDR3. The J gene is TRBJ2-1, the V gene TRBV6-5, with D unclear. Germline CDR1 is MNHEY and CDR2 is SVGAGI. Trimming stripped 0 bases from V and 4 bases from J, with 7 bases between. The CDR3 is made up of 14 amino acids. The CDR3 DNA follows: TGTGCCAGCAGTTACTCATTGGGTTACAATGAGCAGTTCTTC. The encoded protein is CASSYSLGYNEQFF.

V and J are TRBV10-2 and TRBJ2-5, with 15 bases that match TRBD2. CDR3 length: 16 residues. Trimming took 6 bases from V and 4 from J; bases not matched to a gene: 6. Germline-derived CDR1 and CDR2 are WSHSY and SAAADI. DNA of the CDR3: TGCGCCAGCAGGGGGACTAGCGGGAGGACTCCAGAGACCCAGTACTTC. Amino acids: CASRGTSGRTPETQYF.

The CDR3 sequence is CASSLAATGVPNEKLFF. The CDR3 bases are TGTGCCAGCAGCTTGGCGGCGACGGGAGTTCCTAATGAAAAACTGTTTTTT. This chain connects TRBV5-6 to TRBJ1-4; D is unclear. Germline V lookup: CDR1 SGHDT, CDR2 YYEEEE. V was cut by 0 bases and J by 3 bases, with 15 bases left in between. This CDR3 is built from 17 residues.

This rearrangement joins TRBV4-2 to TRBJ2-2; 11 bases align to TRBD1. Germline V gene data show CDR1 as LGHNA and CDR2 as YNFKEQ. The CDR3 loop spans 17 amino acids. With 4 bases clipped from V and 4 bases from J, the junction kept 8 bases outside the gene matches. The CDR3 reads CASSPLPGQGGTGELFF. The DNA for the CDR3 is TGTGCCAGCAGCCCCTTACCGGGACAGGGGGGCACCGGGGAGCTGTTTTTT.